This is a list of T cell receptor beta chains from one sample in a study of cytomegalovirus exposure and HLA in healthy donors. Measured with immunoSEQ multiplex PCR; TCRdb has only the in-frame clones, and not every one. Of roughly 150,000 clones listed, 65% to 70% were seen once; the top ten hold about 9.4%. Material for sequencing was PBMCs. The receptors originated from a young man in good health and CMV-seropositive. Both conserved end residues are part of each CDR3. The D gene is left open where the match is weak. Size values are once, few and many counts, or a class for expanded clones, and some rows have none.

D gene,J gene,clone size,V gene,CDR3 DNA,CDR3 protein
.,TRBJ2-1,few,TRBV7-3,TGTGCCAGCAGCTTGGAGGAGGACTACAATGAGCAGTTCTTC,CASSLEEDYNEQFF
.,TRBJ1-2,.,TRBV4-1,TGCGCCAGCAGCTCTCCCCCCACGACAGTTAACTATGGCTACACCTTC,CASSSPPTTVNYGYTF
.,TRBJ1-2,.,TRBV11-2,TGTGCCAGCAGCACCCCCCCCGGGAAGAACTATGGCTACACCTTC,CASSTPPGKNYGYTF
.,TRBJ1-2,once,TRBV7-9,TGTGCCAGCAGCTTATTGGACAGTGGGGGCTACACCTTC,CASSLLDSGGYTF
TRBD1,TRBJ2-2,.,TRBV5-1,TGCGCCAGCAGCTTGGAGGCAGGGGGTGTGCGGGAGCTGTTTTTT,CASSLEAGGVRELFF
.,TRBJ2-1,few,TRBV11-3,TGTGCCAGCAGCTTAGCCCCAGCCTACAATGAGCAGTTCTTC,CASSLAPAYNEQFF
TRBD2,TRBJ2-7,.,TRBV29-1,TGCAGCGTTGCTAGGACTAGCGGGAGTTACGAGCAGTACTTC,CSVARTSGSYEQYF
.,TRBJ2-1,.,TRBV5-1,TGCGCCAGCAGTCGTGTAGCGGTCTACAATGAGCAGTTCTTC,CASSRVAVYNEQFF
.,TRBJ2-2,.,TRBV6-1,TGTGCCAGCACCCACAGGTTCGCGAACACCGGGGAGCTGTTTTTT,CASTHRFANTGELFF
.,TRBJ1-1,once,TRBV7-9,TGTTCCAGCAGCTTAGGACAGGAAGCTTTCTTT,CSSSLGQEAFF
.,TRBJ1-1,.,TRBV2,TGTGCCAGAGAGACAGGGAACACTGAAGCTTTCTTT,CARETGNTEAFF
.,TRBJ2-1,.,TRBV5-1,TGCGCCAGCATGGCAAGCGCACCGGAGCAGTTCTTC,CASMASAPEQFF
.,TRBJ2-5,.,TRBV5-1,TGCGCCAGCAGCTTGGGCGGGGAGAGACAGGAGACCCAGTACTTC,CASSLGGERQETQYF
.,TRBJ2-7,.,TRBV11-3,TGTGCCAGCAGCTTAGAAAAAGATAGCAAGGGAGAGACGGTTTACGAGCAGTACTTC,CASSLEKDSKGETVYEQYF